These 20 T cell receptor beta chains share one sample of origin, sequenced in a study of regulatory T cells in long-lasting Graves disease. Time point described: persistent/refractory GD, antithyroid drugs over 5 years with positive TRAb. Generation of the TCR library employed RNA extracted from PBMCs. Combining iRepertoire HTBI primers with Arm-PCR of CDR3 regions, the authors built TCR beta libraries. TCRdb independently ran MiXCR on the multiplex PCR reads; one entry per CDR3 protein. The sample shows about 660,000 distinct CDR3 sequences, around 30% of them seen only once. The starting material was peripheral blood mononuclear cells (PBMCs), obtained when the disease was refractory, from a patient treated with antithyroid drugs. All receptors derive from a female donor with Graves disease.

Only one count was recorded for this clonotype. The chain has TRBV29-1 and TRBJ1-1; D remains unclear. In germline, CDR1 is SQVTM, CDR2 ANQGSEA. V lost 1 base to trimming and J lost 1 base, with 7 bases between them. CDR3 length: 13 amino acids. Written as DNA, the CDR3 is TGCAGCGTTGAAGGTTGGGAGAACACTGAAGCTTTCTTT. Its translation is CSVEGWENTEAFF.

Ten or more counts support this clonotype. CDR3 sequence reads: CSVLVLHTFQGGPYEQYF. The CDR3 region has the DNA TGCAGCGTACTTGTGCTCCACACGTTCCAGGGGGGGCCCTACGAGCAGTACTTC. The chain couples TRBV29-1 to TRBJ2-7; either TRBD1 or TRBD2 may fit D (7 bases each). This CDR3 is built from 18 residues. V gave up 6 bases and J gave up 2 bases, with 29 bases separating them. In germline, CDR1 is SQVTM, CDR2 ANQGSEA.

This clonotype was detected many times. V usage is TRBV12-3 or TRBV12-4 and J usage is TRBJ1-1; D is undetermined. This CDR3 region has 13 residues. V gave up 5 bases and J gave up 1 base, with 8 bases separating them. The CDR3 sequence is CASSPRQNTEAFF. The CDR3 region has the DNA TGTGCCAGCAGTCCCCGACAGAACACTGAAGCTTTCTTT.

This clonotype was picked up a small number of times. This chain links TRBV18 with TRBJ1-2, with D unresolved. Germline CDR1 and CDR2: KGHSH and LQKENI. Between the trimmed V and J ends, which lost 5 bases and 7 bases, there was a span of 11 bases. The CDR3 has 12 residues. The CDR3 DNA sequence: TGTGCCAGCTCAGAGACAACCAGTGGCTACACCTTC. Its protein product is CASSETTSGYTF.

The chain joins TRBV13 to TRBJ2-7; 8 nucleotides match TRBD2. Germline-derived CDR1 and CDR2 are PRHDT and FYEKMQ (reference sequence). Trimming cost V 3 bases and J 0 bases; bases outside gene matches: 10. The length of the CDR3 is 17 residues. As DNA, the CDR3 is TGTGCCAGCAGCTTGGGCCTAGCGGGCGACCTCTCCTACGAGCAGTACTTC. This sequence encodes CASSLGLAGDLSYEQYF.

The rearrangement uses TRBV3-1 and TRBJ1-5; D call uncertain. Germline V CDR1 and CDR2: LGHDT, YNNKEL (reference sequence). V was clipped by 0 bases and J by 3 bases, with 3 bases between them. This CDR3 region has 13 residues. Here the CDR3 reads CASSQEANQPQHF. The DNA of the CDR3 is TGTGCCAGCAGCCAAGAGGCCAATCAGCCCCAGCATTTT.

This clonotype came up a few times. The rearrangement joins TRBV20-1 to TRBJ2-5; D uncertain. The V and J ends lost 1 base and 9 bases respectively, with 15 bases between them. This CDR3 is 13 amino acids long. Germline CDR1 DFQATT, CDR2 SNEGSKA (reference sequence). In nucleotides, the CDR3 is TGCAGTGCTAGAGTCGGCGGCGGAAGGGCCCAGTACTTC. This sequence encodes CSARVGGGRAQYF.

V and J are TRBV29-1 and TRBJ1-2; TRBD1 might be the D (6 bases). The length of the CDR3 is 15 residues. Germline lookup yields CDR1 SQVTM and CDR2 ANQGSEA. The V end was cut by 4 bases, the J end by 3 bases, with 18 bases between. This CDR3 is CSVASGQPLDYGYTF. DNA of the CDR3: TGCAGCGTTGCCTCAGGACAGCCCCTCGACTATGGCTACACCTTC.

The chain has TRBV14 and TRBJ2-5; TRBD2 aligns across 7 bases. Germline CDR1 and CDR2: SGHDN and FVKESK. The CDR3 has 14 amino acids. The junction had 3 bases not matched to a gene; V was cut back by 1 base and J by 4 bases. The CDR3 DNA reads TGTGCCAGCAGCCAAGTGTCTAGCGGAGAGACCCAGTACTTC. It encodes CASSQVSSGETQYF. The whole variable domain, remainder taken from reference TRBV14 and TRBJ2-5, is EAGVTQFPSHSVIEKGQTVTLRCDPISGHDNLYWYRRVMGKEIKFLLHFVKESKQDESGMPNNRFLAERTGGTYSTLKVQPAELEDSGVYFCASSQVSSGETQYFGPGTRLLVL.

This clonotype appeared a few times. V and J are TRBV30 and TRBJ1-1; perhaps TRBD1 as D (5 bases). CDR1 and CDR2 (germline): GTSNPN, SVGIG (reference sequence). The CDR3 contains 13 residues. V lost 2 bases, J lost 0 bases, and 7 bases lay in between. CDR3 region: CAWSQGMNTEAFF. In DNA, the CDR3 is TGTGCCTGGAGTCAGGGTATGAACACTGAAGCTTTCTTT. Full variable domain (outside the CDR3, taken from reference TRBV30 and TRBJ1-1): SQTIHQWPATLVQPVGSPLSLECTVEGTSNPNLYWYRQAAGRGLQLLFYSVGIGQISSEVPQNLSASRPQDRQFILSSKKLLLSDSGFYLCAWSQGMNTEAFFGQGTRLTVV.

The genes are TRBV11-2 and TRBJ1-2; the match to TRBD1 covers 8 bases. The CDR3 consists of 19 residues. Per the germline V gene, CDR1 is SGHAT and CDR2 is FQNNGV. The junction had 24 bases not matched to a gene; V was cut back by 4 bases and J by 8 bases. In nucleotides, the CDR3 is TGTGCCAGCAGCTCTCCAAAGAAAACCCGAGACAGGGGCCGTGAGGGCTACACCTTC. It is translated as CASSSPKKTRDRGREGYTF. The full variable domain, in which reference TRBV11-2 and TRBJ1-2 provide the parts outside the CDR3, is EAGVAQSPRYKIIEKRQSVAFWCNPISGHATLYWYQQILGQGPKLLIQFQNNGVVDDSQLPKDRFSAERLKGVDSTLKIQPAKLEDSAVYLCASSSPKKTRDRGREGYTFGSGTRLTVV.

This chain uses TRBV6-1 with TRBJ1-2, with 8 bases lining up with TRBD1. The ends lost 2 bases at V and 4 bases at J; junction bases unmatched: 9. The germline gives CDR1 MNHNS, CDR2 SASEGT. The CDR3 extends over 16 amino acids. The CDR3 DNA reads TGTGCCAGCAGTGAATTGGCAGGGGGCGCAGGCTATGGCTACACCTTC. This translates into CASSELAGGAGYGYTF.

This chain uses TRBV6-4 with TRBJ1-1; no definite D call. The CDR3 is made up of 13 amino acids. CDR1 MRHNA and CDR2 SNTAGT come from the germline V gene. Trimming took off 4 bases at V and 2 bases at J, with 8 bases between the two ends. The CDR3 here is CASSGGFNTEAFF. DNA of the CDR3: TGTGCCAGCAGTGGGGGATTTAACACTGAAGCTTTCTTT.

There are a few counts of this clonotype. J is TRBJ2-6 and V is TRBV5-1, with TRBD1 as a possible D gene (6 bases). The CDR3 is made up of 13 amino acids. The germline V gene encodes CDR1 SGHRS and CDR2 YFSETQ. Trimming left V 4 bases short and J 5 bases short, with 7 bases between. For the CDR3, the DNA is TGCGCCAGCAGCCAGGGGAGGGCCAACGTCCTGACTTTC. Protein product: CASSQGRANVLTF.

This clonotype was recorded a few times. This chain joins TRBV12-3 or TRBV12-4 and TRBJ1-5; D might be TRBD1 (5 bases). CDR3 length: 16 amino acids. The germline V and J ends were trimmed by 0 bases and 5 bases, with 14 bases remaining between them. CDR3 bases: TGTGCCAGCAGTTTAGCTTTTTGGGACGGGGATCAGCCCCAGCATTTT. Translating it yields CASSLAFWDGDQPQHF.

This clonotype was observed a few times. This sequence joins TRBV6-1 and TRBJ1-2; 9 nucleotides match TRBD1. Germline trimming cut 6 bases from V and 8 bases from J; bases unmatched to any gene: 4. The CDR3 contains 12 residues. The germline V gene has CDR1 MNHNS and CDR2 SASEGT. Here the CDR3 DNA reads TGTGCCAGCAGACAGGGGGCAGACGGCTACACCTTC. It specifies CASRQGADGYTF.

This clonotype showed up just a few times. This chain uses TRBV11-2 with TRBJ2-7; TRBD1 matches 10 bases. With V trimmed by 2 bases and J by 2 bases, 9 bases remained unmatched. This CDR3 is built from 17 residues. CDR1 is SGHAT and CDR2 is FQNNGV in the germline V gene. CDR3 loop: CASSLSLFGTGAYEQYF. The CDR3 DNA reads TGTGCCAGCAGCTTATCATTATTCGGGACAGGGGCCTACGAGCAGTACTTC.

This clonotype was picked up one time. V is TRBV11-1 and J is TRBJ2-1; D gene unclear. With 3 bases removed from V and 7 bases from J, the gap between germline ends came to 13 bases. CDR3 length equals 14 residues. Germline-derived CDR1 and CDR2 are SGHAT and FQDESV (reference sequence). The CDR3 nucleotides read TGTGCCAGCAGCTTGGGGTACTCTCGGAATGAGCAGTTCTTC. It yields the protein CASSLGYSRNEQFF. The full variable domain, with the rest looked up from reference TRBV11-1 and TRBJ2-1, is EAEVAQSPRYKITEKSQAVAFWCDPISGHATLYWYRQILGQGPELLVQFQDESVVDDSQLPKDRFSAERLKGVDSTLKIQPAELGDSAMYLCASSLGYSRNEQFFGPGTRLTVL.

This clonotype has a handful of counts. This sequence joins TRBV6-5 and TRBJ2-7, with TRBD1 matching over 10 bases. The V gene end was trimmed by 4 bases and the J gene end by 3 bases; junction bases not matched to a gene: 15. The CDR3 has 18 residues. Germline assignment: CDR1 MNHEY and CDR2 SVGAGI. The CDR3 DNA follows: TGTGCCAGCAGTTTGACCTACACAGGGACAGGGGAGATCTACGAGCAGTACTTC. Protein: CASSLTYTGTGEIYEQYF.

This clonotype has just a few counts. This sequence joins TRBV9 and TRBJ2-7; 8 nucleotides match TRBD2. The germline CDR1 and CDR2 sequences are SGDLS and YYNGEE. After removal of 1 base from V and 7 bases from J, the junction contained 10 bases not matched to a gene. This CDR3 is built from 15 residues. The CDR3 DNA reads TGTGCCAGCAGCGTAACGGGAGGGCCAACGTGGGAGCAGTACTTC. Protein sequence: CASSVTGGPTWEQYF.